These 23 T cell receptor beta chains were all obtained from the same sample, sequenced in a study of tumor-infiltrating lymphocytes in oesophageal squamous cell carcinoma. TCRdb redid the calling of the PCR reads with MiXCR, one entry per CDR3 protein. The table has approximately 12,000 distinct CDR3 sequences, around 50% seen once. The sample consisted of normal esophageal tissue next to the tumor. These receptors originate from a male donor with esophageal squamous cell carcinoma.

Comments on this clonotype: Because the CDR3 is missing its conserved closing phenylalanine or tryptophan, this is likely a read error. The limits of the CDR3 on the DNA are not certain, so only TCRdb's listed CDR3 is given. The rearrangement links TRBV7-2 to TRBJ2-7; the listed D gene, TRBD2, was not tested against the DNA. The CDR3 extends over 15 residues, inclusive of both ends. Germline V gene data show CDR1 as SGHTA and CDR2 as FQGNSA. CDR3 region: CASSPGLLETQYFGS.

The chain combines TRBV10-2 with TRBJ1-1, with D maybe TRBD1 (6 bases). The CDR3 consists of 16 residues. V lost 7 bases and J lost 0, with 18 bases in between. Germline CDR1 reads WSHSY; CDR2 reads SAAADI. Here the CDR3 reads CASMRWGGDMNTEAFF. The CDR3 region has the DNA TGCGCCAGCATGAGATGGGGGGGCGATATGAACACTGAAGCTTTCTTT.

CDR3 sequence reads: CASSPPTRNNEQFF. CDR3 DNA: TGTGCCAGCAGCCCCCCGACTAGGAACAATGAGCAGTTCTTC. The V and J genes are TRBV7-2 and TRBJ2-1; D possibly corresponds to TRBD2 (6 bases). Germline CDR1 reads SGHTA; CDR2 reads FQGNSA. CDR3 length: 14 residues. V lost 5 bases, J lost 5 bases, and 13 bases lay in between.

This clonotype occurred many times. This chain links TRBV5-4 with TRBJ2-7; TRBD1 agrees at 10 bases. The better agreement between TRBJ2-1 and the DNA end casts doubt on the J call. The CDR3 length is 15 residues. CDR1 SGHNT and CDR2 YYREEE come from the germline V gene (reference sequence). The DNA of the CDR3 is TGTGCCAGCAGCTTTATGGGACAGGGGATGAATGAGCAGTTCTTC. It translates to CASSFMGQGMNEQFF.

Here the CDR3 DNA reads TGCAGTGCTAGAGATCCGGGGGGGGCGAGCTCCTACGAGCAGTACTTC. It yields the protein CSARDPGGASSYEQYF. V and J are TRBV20-1 and TRBJ2-1; 8 nucleotides match TRBD2. The J call is in doubt because the DNA end fits TRBJ2-7 better. The CDR3 consists of 16 residues. CDR1 and CDR2 from the germline V gene are DFQATT and SNEGSKA (reference sequence).

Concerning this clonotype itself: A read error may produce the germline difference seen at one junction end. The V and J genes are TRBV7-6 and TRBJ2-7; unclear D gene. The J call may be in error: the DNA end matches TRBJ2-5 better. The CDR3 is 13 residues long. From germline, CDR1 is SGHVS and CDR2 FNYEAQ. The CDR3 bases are TGTGCCAGAAGCTTCGGGCTCCAAGAGACCCAGTACTTC. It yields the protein CARSFGLQETQYF.

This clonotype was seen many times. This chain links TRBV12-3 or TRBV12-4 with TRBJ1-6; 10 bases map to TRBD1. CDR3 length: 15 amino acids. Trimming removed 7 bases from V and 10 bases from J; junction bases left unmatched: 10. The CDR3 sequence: CASMSPGTGVSPLHF. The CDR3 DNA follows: TGTGCCAGCATGAGCCCCGGGACAGGGGTATCACCCCTCCACTTT.

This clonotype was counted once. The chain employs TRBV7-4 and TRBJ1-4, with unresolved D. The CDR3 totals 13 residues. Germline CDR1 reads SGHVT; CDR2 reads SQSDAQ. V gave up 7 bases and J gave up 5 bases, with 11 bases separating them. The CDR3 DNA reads TGTGCCAGCAAGGACGGGGTAAATGAAAAACTGTTTTTT. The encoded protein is CASKDGVNEKLFF. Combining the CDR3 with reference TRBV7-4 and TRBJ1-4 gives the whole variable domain GAGVSQSPRYKVAKRGRDVALRCDSISGHVTLYWYRQTLGQGSEVLTYSQSDAQRDKSGRPSGRFSAERPERSVSTLKIQRTEQGDSAVYLCASKDGVNEKLFFGSGTQLSVL.

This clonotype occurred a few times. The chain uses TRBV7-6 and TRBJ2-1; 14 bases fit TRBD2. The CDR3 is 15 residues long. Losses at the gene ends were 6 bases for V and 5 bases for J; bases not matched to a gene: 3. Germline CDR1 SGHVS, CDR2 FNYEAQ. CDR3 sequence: CASRKGLAGDNEQFF. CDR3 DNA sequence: TGTGCCAGCAGAAAGGGACTAGCGGGAGACAATGAGCAGTTCTTC.

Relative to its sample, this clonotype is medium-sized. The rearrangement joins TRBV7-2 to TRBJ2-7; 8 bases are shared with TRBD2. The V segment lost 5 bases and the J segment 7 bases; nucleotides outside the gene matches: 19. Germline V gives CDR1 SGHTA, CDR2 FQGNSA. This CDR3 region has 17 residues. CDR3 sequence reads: CASSLKLPGLGGGEQYF. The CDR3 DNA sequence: TGTGCCAGCAGCCTCAAACTCCCGGGACTAGGAGGCGGAGAGCAGTACTTC.

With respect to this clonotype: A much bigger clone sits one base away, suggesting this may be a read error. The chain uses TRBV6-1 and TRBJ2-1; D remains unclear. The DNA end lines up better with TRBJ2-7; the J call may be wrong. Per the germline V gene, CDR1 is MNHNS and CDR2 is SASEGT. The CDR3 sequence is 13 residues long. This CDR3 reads CASSAYSVNEQYF. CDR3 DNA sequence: TGTGCCAGCAGTGCCTACTCGGTCAATGAGCAGTACTTC.

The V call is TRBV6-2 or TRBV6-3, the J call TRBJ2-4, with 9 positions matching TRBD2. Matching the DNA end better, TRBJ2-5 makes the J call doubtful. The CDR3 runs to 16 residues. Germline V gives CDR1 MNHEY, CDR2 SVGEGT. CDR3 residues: CASSYSRGRAGETQYF. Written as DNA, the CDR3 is TGTGCCAGCAGTTACTCGCGCGGGAGGGCCGGAGAGACCCAGTACTTC.

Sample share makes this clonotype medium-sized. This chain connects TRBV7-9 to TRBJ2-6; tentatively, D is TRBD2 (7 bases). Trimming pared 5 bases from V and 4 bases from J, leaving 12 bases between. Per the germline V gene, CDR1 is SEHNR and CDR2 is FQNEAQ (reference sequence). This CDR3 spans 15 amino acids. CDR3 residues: CASSPWGGGANVLTF. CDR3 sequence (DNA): TGTGCCAGCAGCCCTTGGGGGGGCGGGGCCAACGTCCTGACTTTC.

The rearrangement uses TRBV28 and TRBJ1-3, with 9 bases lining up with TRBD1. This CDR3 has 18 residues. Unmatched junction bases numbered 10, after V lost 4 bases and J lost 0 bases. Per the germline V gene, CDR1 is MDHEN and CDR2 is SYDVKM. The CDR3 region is CASSYAGTGSFSGNTIYF. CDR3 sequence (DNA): TGTGCCAGCAGTTACGCCGGGACAGGGAGTTTCTCTGGAAACACCATATATTTT.

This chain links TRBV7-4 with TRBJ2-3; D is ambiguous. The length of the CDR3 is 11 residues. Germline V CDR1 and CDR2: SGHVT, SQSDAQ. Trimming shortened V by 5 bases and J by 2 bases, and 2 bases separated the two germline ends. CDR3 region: CASSTTDTQYF. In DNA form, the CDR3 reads TGTGCCAGCAGCACCACAGATACGCAGTATTTT.

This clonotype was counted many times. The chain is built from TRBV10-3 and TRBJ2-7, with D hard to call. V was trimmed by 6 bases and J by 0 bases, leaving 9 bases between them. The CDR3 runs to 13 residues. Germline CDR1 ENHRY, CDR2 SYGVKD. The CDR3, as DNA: TGTGCCATCAGGCACCAGAGCTCCTACGAGCAGTACTTC. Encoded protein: CAIRHQSSYEQYF.

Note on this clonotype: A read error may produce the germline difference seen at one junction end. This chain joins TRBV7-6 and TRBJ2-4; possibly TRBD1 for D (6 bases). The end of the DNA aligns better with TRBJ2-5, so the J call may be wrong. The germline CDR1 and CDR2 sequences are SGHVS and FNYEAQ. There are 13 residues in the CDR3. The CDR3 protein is CASSATGSETQYF. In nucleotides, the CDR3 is TGTGCTAGCAGCGCAACAGGGTCAGAGACCCAGTACTTC.

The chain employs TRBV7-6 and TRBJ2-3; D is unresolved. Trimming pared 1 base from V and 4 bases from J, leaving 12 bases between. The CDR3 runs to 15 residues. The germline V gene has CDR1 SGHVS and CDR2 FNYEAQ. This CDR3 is CASSLGWAEADTQYF. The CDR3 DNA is TGTGCCAGCAGCTTAGGGTGGGCGGAAGCAGATACGCAGTATTTT. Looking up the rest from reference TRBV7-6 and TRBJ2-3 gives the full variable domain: GAGVSQSPRYKVTKRGQDVALRCDPISGHVSLYWYRQALGQGPEFLTYFNYEAQQDKSGLPNDRFSAERPEGSISTLTIQRTEQRDSAMYRCASSLGWAEADTQYFGPGTRLTVL.

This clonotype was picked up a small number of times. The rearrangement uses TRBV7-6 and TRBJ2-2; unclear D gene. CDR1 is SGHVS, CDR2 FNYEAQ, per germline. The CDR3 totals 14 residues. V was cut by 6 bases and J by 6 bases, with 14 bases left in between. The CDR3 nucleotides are TGTGCCAGCAGTATGGAACCCTTGGCCGGGGAGCTGTTTTTT. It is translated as CASSMEPLAGELFF.

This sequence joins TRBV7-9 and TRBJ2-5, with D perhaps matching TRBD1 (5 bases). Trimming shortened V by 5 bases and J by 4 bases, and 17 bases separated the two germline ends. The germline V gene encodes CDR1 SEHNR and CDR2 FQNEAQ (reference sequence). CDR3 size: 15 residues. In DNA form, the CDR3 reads TGTGCCAGCAGCGAAAAGGGGCGGACGGGAGAGACCCAGTACTTC. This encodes CASSEKGRTGETQYF.

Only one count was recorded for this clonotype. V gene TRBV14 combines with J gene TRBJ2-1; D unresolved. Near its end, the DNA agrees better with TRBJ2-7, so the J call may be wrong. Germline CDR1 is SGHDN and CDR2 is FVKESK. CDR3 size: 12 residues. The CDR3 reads CASSQVRDEQYF. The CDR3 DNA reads TGTGCCAGCAGCCAAGTTCGCGACGAGCAGTACTTC.

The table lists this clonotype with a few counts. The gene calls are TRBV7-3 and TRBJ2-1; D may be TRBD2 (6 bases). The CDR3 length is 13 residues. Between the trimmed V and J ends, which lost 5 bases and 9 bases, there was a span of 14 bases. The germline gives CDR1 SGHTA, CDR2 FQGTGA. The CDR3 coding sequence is TGTGCCAGCAGCCCCGCGGGATCGGGTGAGCAGTTCTTC. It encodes CASSPAGSGEQFF.

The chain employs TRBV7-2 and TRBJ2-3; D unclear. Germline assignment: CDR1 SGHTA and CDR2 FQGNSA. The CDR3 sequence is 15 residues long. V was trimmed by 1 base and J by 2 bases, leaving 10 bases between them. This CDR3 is CASSLGQVDTDTQYF. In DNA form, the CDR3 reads TGTGCCAGCAGCTTAGGTCAGGTGGACACAGATACGCAGTATTTT.